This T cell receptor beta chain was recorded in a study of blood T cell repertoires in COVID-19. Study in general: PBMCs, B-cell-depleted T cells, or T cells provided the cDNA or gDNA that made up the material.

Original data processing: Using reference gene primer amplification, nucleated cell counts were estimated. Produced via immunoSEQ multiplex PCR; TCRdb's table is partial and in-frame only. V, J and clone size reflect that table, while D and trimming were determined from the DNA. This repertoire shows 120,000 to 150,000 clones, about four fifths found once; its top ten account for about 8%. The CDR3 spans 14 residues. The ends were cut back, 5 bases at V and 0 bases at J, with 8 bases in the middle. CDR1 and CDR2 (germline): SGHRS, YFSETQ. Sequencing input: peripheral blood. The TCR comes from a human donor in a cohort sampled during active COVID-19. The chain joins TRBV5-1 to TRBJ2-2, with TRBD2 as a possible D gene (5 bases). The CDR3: CASSEAANTGELFF. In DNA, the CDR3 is TGCGCCAGCAGTGAAGCGGCGAACACCGGGGAGCTGTTTTTT.